The next 28 T cell receptor beta chains were all read from a single sample in a study of metastatic and nonmetastatic thyroid tumors. Thyroid surgery was preceded by no treatment in any patient. TCRdb reanalyzed the PCR reads via MiXCR. The table includes some 54,000 clones, under 20% detected once. Sequences were obtained from blood. Receptor source: a female donor with papillary thyroid cancer or a benign thyroid nodule (not recorded which). Some clones in this sample may be carry-over from other donors' samples.

This clone came up a few times. A much larger clonotype is one base distant, so this may be a read error. Other DNA sequences in this sample translate to the same CDR3. V usage is TRBV11-2 and J usage is TRBJ2-5; D might be TRBD1 or TRBD2, each matching 6 bases. There are 16 residues in the CDR3. From germline, CDR1 is SGHAT and CDR2 FQNNGV. The CDR3 sequence is CASSSLRGVVPETQYF. In nucleotides, the CDR3 is TGTGCCAGCAGCTCATTAAGGGGGGTGGTGCCAGAGACCCAGTATTTC.

This clone was detected many times. The J gene is TRBJ2-7, the V gene TRBV27; TRBD2 is a possible D gene (5 bases). Trimming pared 5 bases from V and 0 bases from J, leaving 17 bases between. Germline CDR1 and CDR2: MNHEY and SMNVEV (reference sequence). This CDR3 is built from 16 residues. CDR3 sequence (DNA): TGTGCCAGCAGTCAGTCGTTCCGGGGAAGCTCCTACGAGCAGTACTTC. This gives the protein CASSQSFRGSSYEQYF.

This rearrangement joins TRBV11-2 to TRBJ2-1; D not resolved. V dropped 2 bases and J dropped 0 bases, with 8 bases sitting between them. Germline lookup yields CDR1 SGHAT and CDR2 FQNNGV. The length of the CDR3 is 15 residues. CDR3 nucleotides: TGTGCCAGCAGCTTATTGCGGAGCTCCTACAATGAGCAGTTCTTC. It specifies CASSLLRSSYNEQFF.

This clone was detected ten times or more. The conserved closing phenylalanine or tryptophan is absent in this CDR3, likely reflecting a read error. It is unclear where the CDR3 begins or ends on the DNA, so no DNA is shown, and the CDR3 is as TCRdb lists it. V is TRBV9 and J is TRBJ2-6; the D call in the table, TRBD1, was not verified against the DNA. The CDR3 numbers 8 amino acids, ends counted. Germline lookup yields CDR1 SGDLS and CDR2 YYNGEE. The CDR3 sequence: CASSVEQG.

There are a few counts of this clone. The chain links TRBV6-1 to TRBJ2-3; 7 nucleotides align to TRBD2. V dropped 5 bases and J dropped 0; count of bases not matched to a gene: 5. Germline V lookup: CDR1 MNHNS, CDR2 SASEGT. The CDR3 extends over 15 amino acids. CDR3 DNA sequence: TGTGCCAGCAGTCCCAATAGCGGGAGCACAGATACGCAGTATTTT. Translated, it gives CASSPNSGSTDTQYF.

This clone turned up a few times. Here the CDR3 reads CASRPPWQSSYNEQFF. The CDR3, as DNA: TGTGCCAGCAGACCCCCCTGGCAAAGCTCCTACAATGAGCAGTTCTTC. The V gene is TRBV28, the J gene TRBJ2-1, with no clear D. This CDR3 contains 16 residues. Trimming removed 6 bases from V and 0 bases from J, with 15 bases in between. Germline V gene sequence: CDR1 MDHEN, CDR2 SYDVKM.

The table lists this clone with many counts. Different DNA sequences within this sample yield the same CDR3. The V and J genes are TRBV25-1 and TRBJ2-3, with 7 bases identical to TRBD2. The CDR3 runs 17 residues. The V gene end was trimmed by 4 bases and the J gene end by 1 base; junction bases not matched to a gene: 11. The germline gives CDR1 MGHDK, CDR2 SYGVNS. The CDR3 DNA reads TGTGCCAGCAGTGGGCTGGCGGGAGATGTTGGCACAGATACGCAGTATTTT. Translating gives CASSGLAGDVGTDTQYF.

The rearrangement joins TRBV3-1 to TRBJ2-7; D not resolved. Germline-derived CDR1 and CDR2 are LGHDT and YNNKEL (reference sequence). The V end was cut by 4 bases, the J end by 0 bases, with 22 bases between. The CDR3 extends over 18 amino acids. CDR3 nucleotide sequence: TGTGCCAGCAGCCCCAACCTTCTGATGACTGGCAGCTCCTACGAGCAGTACTTC. Translation: CASSPNLLMTGSSYEQYF.

This clone was found once. A much larger clone is a single base away; this may be a read error. The rearrangement joins TRBV4-2 to TRBJ2-3; no clear D gene. Trimming took off 4 bases at V and 6 bases at J, with 23 bases between the two ends. This CDR3 region has 17 residues. Germline V gene sequence: CDR1 LGHNA, CDR2 YNFKEQ. The CDR3 protein is CASSPDNTIPPTDTQYF. CDR3 DNA: TGTGCCAGCAGCCCGGATAATACTATTCCCCCCACGGATACGCAGTATTTT.

The table lists this clone with many counts. This chain links TRBV28 with TRBJ2-7, with 8 bases lining up with TRBD1. This CDR3 comprises 15 residues. Germline trimming cut 2 bases from V and 5 bases from J; bases unmatched to any gene: 8. Germline V lookup: CDR1 MDHEN, CDR2 SYDVKM. The CDR3 is CASSLMGQENDEQYF. CDR3 bases: TGTGCCAGCAGTTTAATGGGACAGGAGAATGACGAGCAGTACTTC. Supplemented by reference TRBV28 and TRBJ2-7, the full variable domain reads DVKVTQSSRYLVKRTGEKVFLECVQDMDHENMFWYRQDPGLGLRLIYFSYDVKMKEKGDIPEGYSVSREKKERFSLILESASTNQTSMYLCASSLMGQENDEQYFGPGTRLTVT.

The table lists this clone with many counts. This chain links TRBV18 with TRBJ2-7; 7 bases are a match to TRBD1. Germline V CDR1 and CDR2: KGHSH, LQKENI. With 3 bases clipped from V and 6 bases from J, the junction kept 11 bases outside the gene matches. This CDR3 contains 15 residues. The CDR3 reads CASSPSSRQGSEQYF. CDR3 sequence (DNA): TGTGCCAGCTCACCTAGCAGTCGACAGGGATCCGAGCAGTACTTC.

The chain couples TRBV30 to TRBJ2-1, with D hard to call. The ends were cut back, 0 bases at V and 7 bases at J, with 4 bases in the middle. The CDR3 is 11 amino acids. Per the germline V gene, CDR1 is GTSNPN and CDR2 is SVGIG (reference sequence). CDR3 sequence reads: CAWSVRNEQFF. The CDR3 coding sequence is TGTGCCTGGAGTGTAAGGAATGAGCAGTTCTTC.

The chain links TRBV14 to TRBJ2-2; 10 nucleotides align to TRBD1. The CDR3 sequence is 16 residues long. J was trimmed by 5 bases and V by 7 bases; bases with no gene match: 10. Germline CDR1 and CDR2: SGHDN and FVKESK. In DNA, the CDR3 is TGTGCCAGCAACCAGATCGACAGGGGGCTAACCGGGGAGCTGTTTTTT. It encodes CASNQIDRGLTGELFF.

This clone occurred many times. The rearrangement joins TRBV10-3 to TRBJ1-4; 8 bases line up with TRBD1. The V and J ends lost 7 bases and 4 bases, in that order; junction bases with no gene match: 2. From germline, CDR1 is ENHRY and CDR2 SYGVKD. The length of the CDR3 is 13 residues. The CDR3 DNA sequence: TGTGCCATCAAAGGACAGGGTAATGAAAAACTGTTTTTT. This codes for CAIKGQGNEKLFF.

This clone ranks as medium-sized. The chain links TRBV28 to TRBJ2-2; no clear D gene. This CDR3 region has 14 residues. V was shortened by 5 bases and J by 6 bases, with 13 bases between the two germline ends. Germline V lookup: CDR1 MDHEN, CDR2 SYDVKM. Here the CDR3 reads CASSPPEVSGELFF. CDR3 DNA sequence: TGTGCCAGCAGTCCGCCAGAGGTTTCCGGGGAGCTGTTTTTT.

The table lists this clone with many counts. Other nucleotide sequences in the sample specify the same CDR3. The chain has TRBV28 and TRBJ2-1; 7 nucleotides match TRBD2. V trimming: 6 bases; J trimming: 0 bases; junction bases outside the gene matches: 8. The germline V gene has CDR1 MDHEN and CDR2 SYDVKM. The CDR3 totals 16 residues. The CDR3: CASRPSGTGSYNEQFF. CDR3 DNA: TGTGCCAGCAGACCCAGCGGGACGGGCTCCTACAATGAGCAGTTCTTC.

This clone was observed at least ten times. The gene calls are TRBV7-9 and TRBJ1-1, with D unresolved. In germline, CDR1 is SEHNR, CDR2 FQNEAQ (reference sequence). Trimming cost V 2 bases and J 0 bases, with 10 bases left between them. This CDR3 comprises 15 residues. CDR3 region: CASSLIGRMNTEAFF. CDR3 in DNA: TGTGCCAGCAGCTTAATTGGACGGATGAACACTGAAGCTTTCTTT.

Only one count was recorded for this clone. This chain uses TRBV30 with TRBJ1-2; D is ambiguous. Trimming left V 7 bases short and J 6 bases short, with 12 bases between. Germline V gene data show CDR1 as GTSNPN and CDR2 as SVGIG (reference sequence). The CDR3 has 11 residues. The CDR3 DNA is TGTGCCTCGACTGCCGGCGATGGCTACACCTTC. Residues: CASTAGDGYTF.

In its sample, this clone was seen a few times. The rearrangement joins TRBV5-4 to TRBJ1-2, with 8 bases fitting TRBD1. Trimming took 5 bases from V and 4 from J; bases not matched to a gene: 13. Germline loops: CDR1 SGHNT, CDR2 YYREEE (reference sequence). The CDR3 has 16 residues. CDR3 sequence reads: CASSTIRGQGIYGYTF. The DNA for the CDR3 is TGTGCCAGCAGTACGATCCGTGGACAGGGCATCTATGGCTACACCTTC.

This clone was detected ten times or more. J is TRBJ2-1 and V is TRBV19, with D possibly matching TRBD2 (6 bases). CDR3 length equals 16 residues. With 7 bases removed from V and 2 bases from J, the gap between germline ends came to 18 bases. Germline CDR1 reads LNHDA; CDR2 reads SQIVND (reference sequence). CDR3 amino acids: CASNSPRGGAYNEQFF. The CDR3 bases are TGTGCCAGTAATTCCCCCCGTGGAGGGGCCTACAATGAGCAGTTCTTC. Full variable domain (rest looked up from reference TRBV19 and TRBJ2-1): DGGITQSPKYLFRKEGQNVTLSCEQNLNHDAMYWYRQDPGQGLRLIYYSQIVNDFQKGDIAEGYSVSREKKESFPLTVTSAQKNPTAFYLCASNSPRGGAYNEQFFGPGTRLTVL.

V gene TRBV7-2 combines with J gene TRBJ1-1; D remains ambiguous. The CDR3 spans 13 residues. Looked up from germline, CDR1 is SGHTA and CDR2 is FQGNSA. V was shortened by 5 bases and J by 1 base, with 8 bases between the two germline ends. As DNA, the CDR3 is TGTGCCAGCAGCCCCATGCGGAACACTGAAGCTTTCTTT. It yields the protein CASSPMRNTEAFF.

For this clone: Given a much more abundant clone one base away, this may be a read error. J is TRBJ2-7 and V is TRBV9; possible D gene TRBD1, 5 bases. The CDR3 loop spans 13 amino acids. Germline assignment: CDR1 SGDLS and CDR2 YYNGEE. Trimming pared 4 bases from V and 1 base from J, leaving 9 bases between. The chain's CDR3 is CASSSTDSYEQYF. In DNA, the CDR3 is TGTGCCAGCAGCTCGACAGATTCCTACGAGCAGTACTTC.

This clone was counted ten times or more. The chain combines TRBV12-3 or TRBV12-4 with TRBJ2-3; D perhaps matches TRBD2 (6 bases). The V and J ends lost 4 bases and 0 bases respectively, with 14 bases between them. CDR3 length: 16 amino acids. As DNA, the CDR3 is TGTGCCAGCAGTTGGAGTGGGAGGCCGAGCACAGATACGCAGTATTTT. Residues: CASSWSGRPSTDTQYF.

This clone was found a few times. V and J are TRBV2 and TRBJ2-7, with TRBD1 as a possible D gene (5 bases). Trimming stripped 6 bases from V and 12 bases from J, with 12 bases between. This CDR3 is built from 10 residues. Germline V gene data show CDR1 as SNHLY and CDR2 as FYNNEI. The DNA of the CDR3 is TGTGCCAGCAGGGAGTACAGGTCGTACTTC. Protein: CASREYRSYF.

This clone was seen only a few times. One junction end disagrees with the germline gene, perhaps due to a read error. The chain recombines TRBV24-1 with TRBJ2-3; 7 positions match TRBD1. This CDR3 has 16 amino acids. The germline V gene encodes CDR1 KGHDR and CDR2 SFDVKD. The CDR3 sequence: CPTSDPRAQGVRTQYF. CDR3 sequence (DNA): TGTCCCACCAGTGACCCTCGGGCCCAGGGGGTTAGAACGCAGTATTTT.

On this clone: Because the CDR3 is missing its conserved closing phenylalanine or tryptophan, this is likely a read error. The CDR3 reads CASSQDRDRTYEQYL. The DNA for the CDR3 is TGTGCCAGCAGCCAAGACCGGGACAGGACCTACGAGCAGTACTTA. The chain couples TRBV12-3 or TRBV12-4 to TRBJ2-7; 8 positions match TRBD1. This CDR3 region has 15 residues. The V gene end was trimmed by 6 bases and the J gene end by 2 bases; junction bases not matched to a gene: 9.

This clone was counted at least ten times. The rearrangement joins TRBV5-5 to TRBJ2-1; a weak D match, TRBD2 (5 bases). The V end lost 4 bases, the J end lost 8 bases, and 10 bases lay between the germline ends. CDR3 length: 12 amino acids. Germline CDR1 SGHKS, CDR2 YYEKEE (reference sequence). CDR3 nucleotide sequence: TGTGCCAGCAGCGTAGCGTTTGATGAGCAGTTCTTC. It yields the protein CASSVAFDEQFF.

This clone was recorded only once. V gene TRBV7-2 combines with J gene TRBJ2-7; 8 nucleotides align to TRBD1. The germline V gene encodes CDR1 SGHTA and CDR2 FQGNSA. The V gene end was trimmed by 8 bases and the J gene end by 2 bases; junction bases not matched to a gene: 5. This CDR3 region has 13 residues. CDR3 nucleotide sequence: TGTGCCAGCCAAGCACAGGGGGCCTACGAGCAGTACTTC. It specifies CASQAQGAYEQYF. Together with reference TRBV7-2 and TRBJ2-7, the CDR3 gives the full variable domain: GAGVSQSPSNKVTEKGKDVELRCDPISGHTALYWYRQSLGQGLEFLIYFQGNSAPDKSGLPSDRFSAERTGGSVSTLTIQRTQQEDSAVYLCASQAQGAYEQYFGPGTRLTVT.